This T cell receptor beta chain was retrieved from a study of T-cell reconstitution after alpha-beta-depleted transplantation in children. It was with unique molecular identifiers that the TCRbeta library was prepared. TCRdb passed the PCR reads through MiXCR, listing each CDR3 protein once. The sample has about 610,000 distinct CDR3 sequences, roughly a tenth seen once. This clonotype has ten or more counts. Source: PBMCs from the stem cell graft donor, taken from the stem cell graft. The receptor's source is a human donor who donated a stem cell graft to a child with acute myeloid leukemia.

As DNA, the CDR3 is TGCAGTGCTGGGGGACGGGGAACCTCCTACGAGCAGTACTTC. Protein: CSAGGRGTSYEQYF. The chain carries TRBV20-1 and TRBJ2-7; D may match TRBD1 or TRBD2 (5 bases each). CDR1 and CDR2 from the germline V gene are DFQATT and SNEGSKA (reference sequence). The V end was cut by 5 bases, the J end by 0 bases, with 14 bases between. The CDR3 sequence is 14 residues long.